This TCR beta chain was recorded in a study of regulatory T cells in long-lasting Graves disease. Study results and caveats: Repertoires from persistent disease leaned toward TRBV28, TRBJ1-2 and TRBJ2-5.

TCR beta libraries were built with iRepertoire HTBI primers and Arm-PCR of CDR3 regions. Each CDR3 protein is one row after TCRdb ran MiXCR on the multiplex PCR reads. The data contain around 400,000 distinct CDR3 sequences, about 23% of them singletons. This clonotype has only a few counts. As yet, its antigen is unknown. Indicated time point: persistent/refractory GD, antithyroid drugs over 5 years with positive TRAb. TCR sequences were obtained from RNA taken from PBMCs. The CDR3 totals 18 residues. Per the germline V gene, CDR1 is SGHTA and CDR2 is FQGNSA. The origin of this receptor is a woman between 40 and 50 years old with Graves disease. The starting material was peripheral blood mononuclear cells (PBMCs), obtained when the disease was refractory, from a patient treated with antithyroid drugs. This sequence joins TRBV7-2 and TRBJ2-4, with D possibly TRBD2 on 6 matching bases. Matching the DNA end better, TRBJ2-5 makes the J call doubtful. The CDR3 loop reads CASSRTLAVPVRGETQYF. The CDR3 DNA sequence: TGTGCCAGCAGCCGAACACTAGCCGTCCCGGTTCGGGGTGAGACCCAGTACTTC.